This T cell receptor (beta chain) was recorded in a study of blood T cell repertoires in COVID-19 (dated by TCRdb to 2018 to 2020). Notes on the research overall: The collaborator samples originated in the United States, Italy and Spain and spanned the acute and convalescent phases of COVID-19. HLA class I and class II types, where available, came from metadata supplied by the sample provider rather than from assay-based typing. The prospective study material was composed of cDNA or gDNA derived from T cells, B-cell-depleted T cells, or PBMCs. The repertoires were made available in a free public database intended to serve as a resource for research on the immune response to SARS-CoV-2. Subjects who had been exposed to COVID-19, were actively infected with it, or had recovered from it provided the deeply sampled blood TCRbeta repertoires that made up the dataset. Samples were obtained from the ongoing ImmuneRACE study (first 160 participants) and from roughly 1,300 subjects provided by 6 global collaborators. Nearly every sample came with metadata listing a de-identified subject ID, COVID-19 status, age in years and sex.

TCRbeta CDR3 regions were amplified from genomic DNA by means of the immunoSEQ Assay, a bias-controlled multiplex PCR. Turning to the authors' computational methods: The number of nucleated cells in each sample was estimated by amplification of reference gene primers within the assay. Sequence reads were collapsed and filtered to measure the absolute abundance of every unique TCRbeta CDR3 rearrangement. For each sample, productive Simpson clonality was calculated as the square root of Simpson's diversity index across productive rearrangements. Held by TCRdb, this immuneACCESS table contains in-frame sequences only and omits some clones. Under half of the omission traces to an unresolved V gene where checked; the cause of the rest is unknown. That table gives V, J and clone size, and the DNA gave D and trimming. For this sample there are fewer than 150,000 clones; 60% to 85% appear just once. The biggest ten clones account for approximately 2.5% of the sample.

As regards this clone: The clone's antigen remains unknown. Base quality data are lacking; no much larger clone is found one base away.

The CDR3 has 13 amino acids, counting the end cysteine and phenylalanine. Only the CDR3 portion is preserved as DNA: 39 bases, with reading frame beginning at the first base. Trimming removed 6 bases from V and 5 bases from J, leaving 16 bases between the germline ends. The germline V gene yields SQVTM for CDR1 and ANQGSEA for CDR2. The collaborating institutions used their own protocols to collect whole blood in K2EDTA tubes. Collaborator samples were shipped for TCRbeta analysis as frozen whole blood, isolated PBMCs, or DNA extracted from either sample type. What the study reported, not specific to this receptor: Clinical and demographic metadata were provided uncurated, with the amount varying by source and participant.

The sequence links TRBV29-1 to TRBJ1-1, and perhaps TRBD1 as D gene, on 6 matching bases. The source material was peripheral blood. This TCR was sampled from a man between 65 and 85 years old with acute or convalescent COVID-19. The sequenced DNA is TGCAGCGTCGAGGCCGGGGGGCTTACTGAAGCTTTCTTT. Translation gives CSVEAGGLTEAFF.